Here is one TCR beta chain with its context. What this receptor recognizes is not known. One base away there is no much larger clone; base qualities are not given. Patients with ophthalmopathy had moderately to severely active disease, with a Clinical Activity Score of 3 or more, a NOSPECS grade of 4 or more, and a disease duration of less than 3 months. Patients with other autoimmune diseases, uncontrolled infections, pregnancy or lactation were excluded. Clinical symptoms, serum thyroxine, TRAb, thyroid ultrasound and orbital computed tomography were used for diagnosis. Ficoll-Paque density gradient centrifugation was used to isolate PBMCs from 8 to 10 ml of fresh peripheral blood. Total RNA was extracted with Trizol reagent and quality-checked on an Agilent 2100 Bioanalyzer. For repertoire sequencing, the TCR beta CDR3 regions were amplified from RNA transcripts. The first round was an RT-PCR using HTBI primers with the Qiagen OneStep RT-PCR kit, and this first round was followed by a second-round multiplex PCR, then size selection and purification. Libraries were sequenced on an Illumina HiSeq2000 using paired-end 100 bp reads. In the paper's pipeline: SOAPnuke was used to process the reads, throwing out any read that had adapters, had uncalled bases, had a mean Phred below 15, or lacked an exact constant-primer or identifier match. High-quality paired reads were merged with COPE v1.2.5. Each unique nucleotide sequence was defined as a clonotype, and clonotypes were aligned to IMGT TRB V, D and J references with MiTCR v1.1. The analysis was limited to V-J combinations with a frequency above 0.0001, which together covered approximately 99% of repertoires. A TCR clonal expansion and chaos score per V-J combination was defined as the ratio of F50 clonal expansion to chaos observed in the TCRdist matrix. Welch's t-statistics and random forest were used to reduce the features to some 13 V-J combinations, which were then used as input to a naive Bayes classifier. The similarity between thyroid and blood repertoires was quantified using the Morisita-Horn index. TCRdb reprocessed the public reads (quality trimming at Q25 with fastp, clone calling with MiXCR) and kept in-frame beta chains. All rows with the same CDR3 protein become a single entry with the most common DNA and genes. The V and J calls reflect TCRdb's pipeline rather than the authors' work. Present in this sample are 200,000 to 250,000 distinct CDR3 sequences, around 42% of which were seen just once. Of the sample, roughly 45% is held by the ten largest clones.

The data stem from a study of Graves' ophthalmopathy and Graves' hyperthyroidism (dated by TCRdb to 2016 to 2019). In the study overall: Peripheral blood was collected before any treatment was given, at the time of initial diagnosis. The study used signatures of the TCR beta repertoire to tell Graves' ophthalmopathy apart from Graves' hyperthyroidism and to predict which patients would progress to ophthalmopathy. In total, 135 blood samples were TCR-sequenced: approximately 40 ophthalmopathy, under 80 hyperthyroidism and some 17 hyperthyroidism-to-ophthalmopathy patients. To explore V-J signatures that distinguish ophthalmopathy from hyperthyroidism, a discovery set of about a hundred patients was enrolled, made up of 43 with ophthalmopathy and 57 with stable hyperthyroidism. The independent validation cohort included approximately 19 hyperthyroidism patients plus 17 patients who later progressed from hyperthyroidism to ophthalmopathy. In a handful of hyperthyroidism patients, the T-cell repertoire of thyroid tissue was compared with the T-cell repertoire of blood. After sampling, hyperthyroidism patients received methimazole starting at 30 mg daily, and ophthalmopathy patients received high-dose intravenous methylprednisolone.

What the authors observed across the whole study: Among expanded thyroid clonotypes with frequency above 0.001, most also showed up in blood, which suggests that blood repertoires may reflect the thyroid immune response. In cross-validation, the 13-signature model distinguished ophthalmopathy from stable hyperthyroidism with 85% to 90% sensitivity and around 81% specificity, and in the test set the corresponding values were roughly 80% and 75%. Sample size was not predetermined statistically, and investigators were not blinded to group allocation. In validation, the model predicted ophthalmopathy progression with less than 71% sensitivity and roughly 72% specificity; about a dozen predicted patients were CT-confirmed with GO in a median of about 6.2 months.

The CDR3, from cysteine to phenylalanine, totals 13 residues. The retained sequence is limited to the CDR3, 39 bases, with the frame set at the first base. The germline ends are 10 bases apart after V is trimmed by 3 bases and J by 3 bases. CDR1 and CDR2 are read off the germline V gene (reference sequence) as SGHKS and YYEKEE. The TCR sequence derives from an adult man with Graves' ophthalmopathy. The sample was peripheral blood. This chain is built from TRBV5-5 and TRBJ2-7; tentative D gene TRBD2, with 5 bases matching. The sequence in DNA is TGTGCCAGCAGCTCGTCCGCGGGCTACGAGCAGTACTTC. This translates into CASSSSAGYEQYF. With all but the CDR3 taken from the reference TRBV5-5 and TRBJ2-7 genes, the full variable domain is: DAGVTQSPTHLIKTRGQQVTLRCSPISGHKSVSWYQQVLGQGPQFIFQYYEKEERGRGNFPDRFSARQFPNYSSELNVNALLLGDSALYLCASSSSAGYEQYFGPGTRLTVT.